These T cell receptor beta chains were read from a single sample in a study of vaccination effects on CD4 cells after COVID-19. These TCRs' antigens remain unknown. Measured with immunoSEQ multiplex PCR; TCRdb has only the in-frame clones, and not every one. The profile covers around 83,000 clones, with about 74% appearing a single time and approximately 1.5% taken by the ten largest. Specimen: CD4+ T cells from PBMCs cultured with HCoV-229E spike peptides, collected before COVID-19 vaccination. Receptor source: a human donor who received a COVID-19 vaccine. CDR3s include the opening cysteine and the closing phenylalanine or tryptophan. Fields, in order: D gene, clone size, V gene, J gene, CDR3 protein, CDR3 DNA. A D gene is named only where the DNA matches it firmly. Clone sizes are given selectively: once, few, many, or a class where the clone is expanded.

>TRBD1|-|TRBV12-5|TRBJ1-5
CASGPGGSNQPQHF
TGTGCTAGTGGGCCAGGGGGAAGCAATCAGCCCCAGCATTTT
>-|-|TRBV5-1|TRBJ1-4
CASSPRGGYDEKLFF
TGCGCCAGCAGCCCAAGGGGGGGGTATGATGAAAAACTGTTTTTT
>-|-|TRBV5-4|TRBJ1-2
CASSLTLDPDAGYTF
TGTGCCAGCAGCCTGACCCTGGACCCAGACGCTGGCTACACCTTC
>-|-|TRBV14|TRBJ2-3
CASSQTTRGQGDTQYF
TGTGCCAGCAGCCAAACAACGCGGGGGCAAGGAGATACGCAGTATTTT
>TRBD1|-|TRBV10-3|TRBJ1-5
CAISSGTGLYSNQPQHF
TGTGCCATCAGCTCCGGGACAGGGCTTTATAGCAATCAGCCCCAGCATTTT
>TRBD1|-|TRBV6-2/TRBV6-3|TRBJ1-1
CASSSQTGVGSTEAFF
TGTGCCAGCAGTTCCCAGACAGGGGTGGGGAGCACTGAAGCTTTCTTT
>-|-|TRBV30|TRBJ1-6
CAFHGTLNSPLHF
TGTGCCTTCCACGGGACTTTGAATTCACCCCTCCACTTT
>-|-|TRBV21-1|TRBJ1-3
CASSKINSWGDSGNTIYF
TGTGCCAGCAGCAAGATAAATTCGTGGGGAGACTCTGGAAACACCATATATTTT
>-|-|TRBV7-3|TRBJ1-6
CASSSRASYNSPLHF
TGTGCCAGCAGCTCCCGGGCCAGCTATAATTCACCCCTCCACTTT
>-|-|TRBV25-1|TRBJ2-2
CASSPTTGRMNTGELFF
TGTGCCAGCAGTCCTACTACGGGACGGATGAACACCGGGGAGCTGTTTTTT
>TRBD2|-|TRBV19|TRBJ2-5
CASSRQLAGVLETQYF
TGTGCCAGTAGTAGACAACTAGCGGGGGTTTTAGAGACCCAGTACTTC
>TRBD1|few|TRBV11-2|TRBJ2-1
CASSWTGYNEQFF
TGTGCCAGCAGCTGGACAGGATACAATGAGCAGTTCTTC
>TRBD2|-|TRBV6-5|TRBJ2-3
CASRDSGGITDTQYF
TGTGCCAGCAGGGATAGCGGGGGGATCACAGATACGCAGTATTTT
>-|-|TRBV3-1/TRBV3-2|TRBJ2-5
CASSQSFGGYGAKTQYF
TGTGCCAGCAGCCAATCCTTCGGCGGATACGGCGCGAAGACCCAGTACTTC
>TRBD2|-|TRBV7-9|TRBJ2-5
CASSLKVPGGPDAETQYF
TGTGCCAGCAGCTTAAAAGTCCCGGGAGGCCCGGACGCGGAGACCCAGTACTTC
>-|once|TRBV5-4|TRBJ2-5
CASSLEGGSQETQYF
TGTGCCAGCAGCTTGGAAGGAGGGTCCCAAGAGACCCAGTACTTC
>-|-|TRBV28|TRBJ1-2
CASSFGYYGYTF
TGTGCCAGCAGTTTTGGTTACTATGGCTACACCTTC
>TRBD1|-|TRBV19|TRBJ1-1
CATTRDRERRNTEAFF
TGTGCCACTACCCGGGACAGGGAGCGCAGGAACACTGAAGCTTTCTTT
>-|few|TRBV7-8|TRBJ2-3
CASSLAGPLTDTQYF
TGTGCCAGCAGCTTAGCGGGACCCCTCACAGATACGCAGTATTTT
>-|many|TRBV2|TRBJ1-5
CASRVAGVNQPQHF
TGTGCCAGCAGGGTTGCCGGGGTAAATCAGCCCCAGCATTTT
>-|-|TRBV5-4|TRBJ2-5
CASSLAGIQETQYF
TGTGCCAGCAGCTTGGCCGGGATCCAAGAGACCCAGTACTTC
>-|few|TRBV5-3|TRBJ2-1
CARSPDIRGPRNEQFF
TGTGCCAGAAGCCCCGACATTCGGGGGCCCCGCAATGAGCAGTTCTTC
>-|-|TRBV5-8|TRBJ1-5
CASSSPGRANQPQHF
TGTGCCAGCAGCTCCCCCGGGAGGGCCAATCAGCCCCAGCATTTT
>-|-|TRBV5-1|TRBJ1-5
CASRAGLNNQPQHF
TGCGCCAGCAGGGCAGGGCTCAACAATCAGCCCCAGCATTTT
>TRBD1|once|TRBV5-1|TRBJ1-1
CASSSPTGGNAEAFF
TGCGCCAGCAGCTCCCCGACAGGGGGCAACGCTGAAGCTTTCTTT
>-|-|TRBV5-1|TRBJ2-3
CASSPALSGWATDTQYF
TGCGCCAGCAGCCCGGCCCTATCAGGGTGGGCGACAGATACGCAGTATTTT
>-|many|TRBV18|TRBJ1-2
CASSPRTASGYTF
TGTGCCAGCTCACCAAGGACCGCGTCCGGCTACACCTTC
>TRBD2|-|TRBV9|TRBJ2-2
CASSLGLAGTTGELFF
TGTGCCAGCAGCCTCGGACTAGCGGGGACCACCGGGGAGCTGTTTTTT
>-|-|TRBV7-9|TRBJ1-3
CASSPMGLTSGNTIYF
TGTGCCAGCAGCCCAATGGGACTTACCTCTGGAAACACCATATATTTT
>-|few|TRBV18|TRBJ1-1
CASSEGQNTEAFF
TGTGCCAGCTCAGAGGGACAGAACACTGAAGCTTTCTTT
>-|few|TRBV7-2|TRBJ1-2
CASSFPTENYGYTF
TGTGCCAGCAGCTTCCCGACAGAGAATTATGGCTACACCTTC
>-|-|TRBV20-1|TRBJ1-1
CSAYKNTEAFF
TGCAGTGCCTACAAGAACACTGAAGCTTTCTTT
>TRBD2|-|TRBV7-3|TRBJ2-1
CASSLRAGRSYNEQFF
TGTGCCAGCAGCTTAAGAGCGGGGCGCTCCTACAATGAGCAGTTCTTC
>-|once|TRBV15|TRBJ2-5
CATSRDPGRETQYF
TGTGCCACCAGCAGAGATCCGGGTCGGGAGACCCAGTACTTC
>-|-|TRBV30|TRBJ1-3
CAWSVSRDTIYF
TGTGCCTGGAGTGTATCCCGTGACACCATATATTTT
>TRBD2|few|TRBV7-8|TRBJ2-1
CASRETGTSGAHEQFF
TGTGCCAGCAGGGAAACCGGGACTAGCGGGGCCCATGAGCAGTTCTTC
>TRBD1|-|TRBV7-8|TRBJ1-4
CASSHRGQGEKLFF
TGTGCCAGCAGCCACAGGGGGCAAGGTGAAAAACTGTTTTTT
>-|-|TRBV24-1|TRBJ1-5
CATSDLGEGEQPQHF
TGTGCCACCAGTGATTTGGGTGAAGGGGAACAGCCCCAGCATTTT
>-|-|TRBV7-8|TRBJ2-2
CASSTTNTGELFF
TGTGCCAGCAGCACTACGAACACCGGGGAGCTGTTTTTT
>TRBD1|few|TRBV2|TRBJ2-2
CASGDRGAGELFF
TGTGCCAGCGGGGACAGGGGGGCCGGGGAGCTGTTTTTT
>TRBD2|-|TRBV4-1|TRBJ2-4
CASGERGAKNIQYF
TGCGCCAGCGGGGAGCGGGGGGCCAAAAACATTCAGTACTTC
>-|-|TRBV3-1/TRBV3-2|TRBJ2-3
CASSQDPGTDTQYF
TGTGCCAGCAGCCAAGATCCAGGGACAGATACGCAGTATTTT
>-|few|TRBV23-1|TRBJ1-1
CASNFNIGYTEAFF
TGCGCCAGCAACTTTAACATTGGATACACTGAAGCTTTCTTT
>-|-|TRBV30|TRBJ2-3
CAWSKDSSYTDTQYF
TGTGCCTGGAGTAAGGATTCTTCCTACACAGATACGCAGTATTTT
>TRBD1|-|TRBV7-2|TRBJ2-3
CASSSAGTGRGEADTQYF
TGTGCCAGCAGCTCCGCCGGGACAGGGAGAGGAGAAGCAGATACGCAGTATTTT